This T cell receptor beta chain came from a study of cytomegalovirus exposure and HLA in healthy donors. This clone has a single count. The PCR ran on 60 Vbeta and 13 Jbeta primers. Sequencing used immunoSEQ multiplex PCR; TCRdb keeps in-frame clones, though not all of them. The repertoire consists of about 160,000 clones, with approximately 80% occurring once and the leading ten covering less than 2%. In germline, CDR1 is SGHRS, CDR2 YFSETQ. The CDR3 covers 15 residues. Trimming cost V 1 base and J 0 bases, with 10 bases left between them. The chain has TRBV5-1 and TRBJ1-1; D is ambiguous. Sequencing was performed on PBMCs. The TCR sequence derives from a man between 18 and 29 years old in good health and CMV-seronegative. CDR3: CASSLYPEMNTEAFF. CDR3 sequence (DNA): TGCGCCAGCAGCTTGTATCCGGAGATGAACACTGAAGCTTTCTTT. The full variable domain, its missing parts supplied by reference TRBV5-1 and TRBJ1-1, is KAGVTQTPRYLIKTRGQQVTLSCSPISGHRSVSWYQQTPGQGLQFLFEYFSETQRNKGNFPGRFSGRQFSNSRSEMNVSTLELGDSALYLCASSLYPEMNTEAFFGQGTRLTVV.